This T cell receptor (beta chain) was documented in a study of shared clonotypes between healthy human individuals (TCRdb year 2020). Concerning the study at large: Two women and a few men aged 18 to 49 years were included in the cohort. Per donor, leukapheresis produced somewhere between about 0.8 and 9 billion PBMCs. Different laboratories and diverse techniques were used to prepare libraries and sequence TCR repertoires, to increase sequencing depth and limit assay-specific biases. The study deeply sequenced blood TCR repertoires of five healthy adults to estimate repertoire size and the extent of clonotype sharing between individuals.

Beyond this particular receptor, the publication reports: Only blood was sampled, and tissue TCR repertoires likely differ from those in blood. Based on pairwise subsampling, the degree of clonotype sharing among donors was expected to be affected by sequencing depth. The genetic and exposure-history diversity represented was limited by the small number of donors.

Here V drops 6 bases and J drops 2 bases, and the junction holds 5 bases not matched to any gene. From the cysteine up to the phenylalanine, the CDR3 has a length of 14 residues. The CDR3 DNA has 42 bases and is translated from base 1. The germline V gene specifies MDHEN as CDR1 and SYDVKM as CDR2. Using the deep immunoSEQ assay, TCR CDR3 regions were amplified from genomic DNA by multiplex PCR. Genomic DNA extracted from each cell subset was distributed evenly over all wells of several immunoSEQ 96-well plates, and each plate served as one replicate. Each replicate PCR for unsorted PBMC received about 300 ng genomic DNA, equal to 25,000 to 35,000 T cell genomes. Unsorted PBMC genomic DNA was sequenced across ten immunoSEQ deep assay plates. Purified libraries were measured with a Qubit 3.0 fluorometer, size-checked on a Bioanalyzer 2100, and measured again with the KAPA Library Quantification kit. A separate single-read 150-cycle Illumina NextSeq 550 flow cell was used to sequence each immunoSEQ 96-well plate. Under the source paper's analysis protocol: The immunoSEQ output contained only junctional sequences without quality scores, so filtering could not match that applied to full-length reads. To assign V/J genes and CDR3, sequences were annotated against IMGT germline references using PyIR, a Python wrapper for IgBLAST v1.9. Reads with weak V/J assignments (E-value above 1e-6), missing CDR3, stop codons, out-of-frame junctions, or ambiguous translated residues were removed. V3J clonotypes were defined by identical inferred V gene, J gene, and CDR3 amino acid sequence. Percentage overlap between repertoires was computed as shared unique clonotypes divided by the size of the smaller repertoire. Three approaches were used to assess repertoire richness: RTK rarefaction, the Chao1 estimator, and Recon v2.1 estimates of unobserved clonotypes. Here the immuneACCESS table is served through TCRdb, limited to in-frame sequences with V and J called. Missing clones are a known gap in these copies; in checked studies unresolved V genes cover under half, and the rest lacks a known reason. V, J and clone size are those of that table, while D and trimming were read from the DNA. Counted in this sample were fewer than 650,000 clones; roughly four fifths of them appeared once. Approximately 12% of the sample rests with the top ten.

As concerns this clone: This receptor's antigen is unknown. No base-level quality is on record; no much larger clone is a single base apart.

The donors were healthy, HIV-negative adults who had no recently reported acute infections or vaccinations. Every donor was a Caucasian adult living in Nashville, Tennessee, USA. For unsorted samples, about 90 million PBMCs were counted and genomic DNA was extracted with the QIAamp DNA Blood Mini kit. Blood was collected by leukapheresis, and PBMCs were isolated by Ficoll-Histopaque density gradient centrifugation and then cryopreserved in liquid nitrogen vapor phase. Sequencing input: PBMCs. The sequence derives from a woman between 40 and 55 years old in good health. Some clones in this sample may be carry-over from other donors' samples. The chain is made from TRBV28 and TRBJ2-7; TRBD1 matches 9 bases in the middle. DNA sequence: TGTGCCAGCAGGGACTGGACAGGGGCCTACGAGCAGTACTTC. Translated, this is CASRDWTGAYEQYF.